The source of this TCR beta chain is a study of blood T cells in healthy people across ages. Primers used in a second PCR of roughly 6 to 11 cycles were a sample-barcoded 5' primer and a J-beta primer mix. In TCRdb, the 5' RACE reads were re-called with MiXCR into one record per CDR3 protein. The sample lists 1.5 million to 2 million distinct CDR3 sequences, roughly 27% occurring once. The V segment lost 1 base and the J segment 7 bases; nucleotides outside the gene matches: 5. The CDR3 loop spans 14 amino acids. CDR1 is DFQATT, CDR2 SNEGSKA, per germline (reference sequence). The authors isolated at least 6 million PBMCs per sample.

The TCR sequence derives from a woman younger than 45 in good health. Specimen: blood. The rearrangement links TRBV20-1 to TRBJ2-1; 9 bases match TRBD1. The CDR3 DNA reads TGCAGTGCTAGAGCCTGGACAGGGGAAAATGAGCAGTTCTTC. Residues: CSARAWTGENEQFF.